The sequence of this T cell receptor (beta chain) was determined in a study of blood T cell repertoires in COVID-19. Study information: The study drew acute and convalescent COVID-19 samples from the United States, Italy and Spain. PBMCs, B-cell-depleted T cells, or T cells provided the cDNA or gDNA that made up the material.

Original processing notes: Counts of nucleated cells, estimated from reference gene primer amplification, were obtained. Measured with immunoSEQ multiplex PCR; TCRdb has only the in-frame clones, and not every one. V and J calls and clone size are those listed in that table; D and trimming were worked out from the DNA. The sample has 400,000 to 450,000 clones, approximately 88% seen once. One Seattle source followed patients from active infection through their disease course. V was trimmed by 7 bases and J by 5 bases, leaving 14 bases between them. Germline-derived CDR1 and CDR2 are ENHRY and SYGVKD. The CDR3 is 13 residues long.

Sequenced input: peripheral blood. This sequence joins TRBV10-3 and TRBJ1-2, with a possible D match to TRBD1 (5 bases). The clonotype was recovered from a woman between 45 and 60 years old with COVID-19, enrolled during active disease. The CDR3 loop reads CAITVDSTYGYTF. The CDR3 DNA reads as TGTGCCATCACCGTAGACAGTACGTATGGCTACACCTTC.